This is a list of T cell receptor beta chains from one sample in a study of blood T cell repertoires in COVID-19. Generated by immunoSEQ multiplex PCR, the TCRdb table keeps only in-frame clones and is missing some. The sample holds more than 300,000 clones, about four fifths seen once. Input material: peripheral blood. Receptor source: a woman aged 45-59 years with acute or convalescent COVID-19. The CDR3 runs from the conserved cysteine through the conserved F or W. D genes are given only for firm matches. Clone size is shown for a subset of rows, as once, few, many or a class of expanded clone.

cdr3_aa v_call clone_size j_call d_call
CASSLRGADYGYTF TRBV7-9 - TRBJ1-2 -
CASSLGSTGELFF TRBV5-1 - TRBJ2-2 -
CASTSQGLNIQYF TRBV3-1/TRBV3-2 - TRBJ2-4 TRBD1
CASSPRQLETQYF TRBV7-7 - TRBJ2-5 -
CAFRTSGSYETQYF TRBV30 - TRBJ2-5 TRBD2
CASSDSAGNEAFF TRBV6-4 once TRBJ1-1 -
CASSLQSTGSPYEQYF TRBV19 - TRBJ2-7 TRBD1
CATSDGGGQYNEKLFF TRBV24-1 - TRBJ1-4 TRBD1
CASSWAGTGEAGYTF TRBV5-4 - TRBJ1-2 TRBD1
CASSSLGQAFF TRBV6-5 - TRBJ1-1 -
CASSALGDRKNTEAFF TRBV6-1 few TRBJ1-1 TRBD1
CASSPGGNEQYF TRBV12-3/TRBV12-4 - TRBJ2-7 TRBD2
CASRQTTNEKLFF TRBV11-2 - TRBJ1-4 -
CASSLATTGGSGYTF TRBV28 - TRBJ1-2 TRBD1
CASSQDRDTQYF TRBV4-2 once TRBJ2-3 -
CASSLRGYAGYTF TRBV7-9 - TRBJ1-2 -
CASSLPQNTEAFF TRBV5-4 - TRBJ1-1 -
CASSPSWGGAYEQYF TRBV7-2 - TRBJ2-7 TRBD2
CASSESNPRETQYF TRBV10-2 - TRBJ2-5 -
CASRTGTGVGGELFF TRBV25-1 few TRBJ2-2 TRBD1
CASSQHRDGYTF TRBV4-1 many TRBJ1-2 -
CASSFRGGDEKLFF TRBV11-3 - TRBJ1-4 -
CASTDGQGRGYTF TRBV6-5 - TRBJ1-2 TRBD1
CASSVGPGNYGYTF TRBV9 - TRBJ1-2 -
CASSPGLGSRTQYF TRBV11-3 - TRBJ2-5 TRBD2
CASNTYPGQGEFF TRBV7-2 - TRBJ2-1 TRBD1
CASSLGQGVNTGELFF TRBV5-4 many TRBJ2-2 TRBD1
CASSQDRGNSYEQYF TRBV4-3 - TRBJ2-7 -
CASSPLALSYEQYF TRBV7-6 - TRBJ2-7 TRBD2
CASSSLTGPQETQYF TRBV28 - TRBJ2-5 TRBD1
CASSLRDRDNYGYTF TRBV2 - TRBJ1-2 TRBD1
CASSPGLYNEQFF TRBV18 few TRBJ2-1 -
CASSLATVSTEAFF TRBV13 - TRBJ1-1 -
CASSLWGGDTGELFF TRBV7-2 - TRBJ2-2 TRBD2
CASSHPQGAGEQFF TRBV9 - TRBJ2-1 TRBD1
CASSFGQGQETQYF TRBV5-1 once TRBJ2-5 TRBD1
CASSLERGQAHGYTF TRBV13 - TRBJ1-2 TRBD1
CASSHLYSLNEKLFF TRBV4-3 - TRBJ1-4 -
CASSHHSGANVLTF TRBV3-1/TRBV3-2 - TRBJ2-6 -
CASSQATAGGTEAFF TRBV4-2 - TRBJ1-1 -
CASSPTSTALMNTEAFF TRBV19 - TRBJ1-1 -
CASSVETNYGYTF TRBV9 - TRBJ1-2 -
CASSFADRNEKLFF TRBV28 - TRBJ1-4 -
CASSSQRQGTGRDQPQHF TRBV5-8 few TRBJ1-5 -
CASSSPWSSYNEQFF TRBV21-1 - TRBJ2-1 -
CASTFHPYGHSNYGYTF TRBV19 - TRBJ1-2 -
CASSSFGTGTEAFF TRBV18 - TRBJ1-1 -
CASSGEGNQPQHF TRBV2 - TRBJ1-5 -
CASSENRGTEAFF TRBV6-1 few TRBJ1-1 TRBD1
CASSTQGMGLNTEAFF TRBV11-2 few TRBJ1-1 -
CASSPLTGDRTEAFF TRBV18 - TRBJ1-1 TRBD1
CSASMTSGYTDTQYF TRBV20-1 few TRBJ2-3 TRBD2
CASSRKLGLAGATYNEQFF TRBV28 few TRBJ2-1 TRBD2
CASFRDSQETQYF TRBV5-1 - TRBJ2-5 TRBD1
CASSLGRSQETQYF TRBV5-6 - TRBJ2-5 -
CATSRGGQIYEQYF TRBV15 - TRBJ2-7 TRBD1
CASSQTSYGYTF TRBV12-3/TRBV12-4 - TRBJ1-2 -
CASAISPHRVLSGANVLTF TRBV7-9 few TRBJ2-6 -
CASSRSERRPLHF TRBV27 - TRBJ1-6 -
CASSQPGTGSPPLHF TRBV4-1 - TRBJ1-6 TRBD1